The rows below give T cell receptor beta chains drawn from one sample of a study of cytomegalovirus exposure and HLA in healthy donors. The method was immunoSEQ multiplex PCR; TCRdb's version includes in-frame clones alone and lacks a portion of them. The repertoire has 69,000 or so clones, 74% of them found once; the top ten carry over 8.5%. Sequencing used PBMCs. The receptor source for this set is a woman aged 55-75 years in good health and CMV-seropositive. The CDR3 runs from the conserved cysteine through the conserved F or W. A D gene is named only where the DNA matches it firmly. A row's size may be missing; if present it is once, few, many or a size class.

>TRBV27|15|-|TRBJ2-7|-
CASSLSGTSSYEQYF
TGTGCCAGCAGTTTATCGGGGACTTCTAGCTACGAGCAGTACTTC
>TRBV25-1|14|-|TRBJ2-1|-
CASSENTDYNEQFF
TGTGCCAGCAGTGAAAACACCGATTACAATGAGCAGTTCTTC
>TRBV7-9|12|once|TRBJ2-1|-
CASSFFGPEQFF
TGTGCCAGCAGCTTTTTTGGCCCCGAGCAGTTCTTC
>TRBV9|16|-|TRBJ2-7|-
CASSVAGGRSSYEQYF
TGTGCCAGCAGCGTAGCTGGAGGGCGAAGCTCCTACGAGCAGTACTTC
>TRBV6-1|14|-|TRBJ2-7|-
CASLFGAGSYEQYF
TGTGCCAGCCTGTTTGGGGCGGGATCCTACGAGCAGTACTTC
>TRBV6-1|15|-|TRBJ2-7|TRBD1
CASRRGQGGSYEQYF
TGTGCCAGCAGACGAGGACAGGGGGGCTCCTACGAGCAGTACTTC
>TRBV6-1|13|-|TRBJ2-3|-
CASSPGHTDTQYF
TGTGCCAGCAGTCCCGGTCACACAGATACGCAGTATTTT
>TRBV5-6|13|-|TRBJ2-1|TRBD1
CASSNAGGREQFF
TGTGCCAGCAGCAATGCAGGGGGAAGGGAGCAGTTCTTC
>TRBV30|16|-|TRBJ2-3|-
CAWSVRNPRGSDTQYF
TGTGCCTGGAGTGTAAGGAACCCCAGGGGATCAGATACGCAGTATTTT
>TRBV27|13|few|TRBJ2-1|-
CASSLNRYNEQFF
TGTGCCAGCAGTTTAAACAGGTACAATGAGCAGTTCTTC